The present entry profiles one T cell receptor beta chain with its context. Its antigen is unknown. The authors reverse transcribed all of the isolated RNA, so sequencing captured expressed TCRB transcripts. Using immunoSEQ multiplex PCR, the repertoire was profiled, and TCRdb retains in-frame clones only, with some absent. Of 150,000 to 200,000 clones in the sample, around 63% were seen once. The germline V gene encodes CDR1 SQVTM and CDR2 ANQGSEA. Trimming cost V 7 bases and J 0 bases; bases outside gene matches: 10. The CDR3 contains 16 residues. This entry is derived from a study of beta chain features in type 1 diabetes. Findings of the study overall: Across patients, naive, central memory and Treg TCRB repertoires exhibited apparently greater similarity than was observed across healthy donors. For type 1 diabetes patients, VDJ junctions showed fewer insertions and more deletions. Patients with Type 1 diabetes showed moderately but significantly shorter TCRB CDR3s in all four CD4+ subsets.

This TCR came from a man younger than 40 with type 1 diabetes. V gene TRBV29-1 combines with J gene TRBJ2-1; 9 bases map to TRBD1. Specimen: naive CD4+ T cells from blood. CDR3 region: CSADYTGGVSYNEQFF. The CDR3, as DNA: TGCAGCGCCGACTATACAGGGGGCGTCTCCTACAATGAGCAGTTCTTC.